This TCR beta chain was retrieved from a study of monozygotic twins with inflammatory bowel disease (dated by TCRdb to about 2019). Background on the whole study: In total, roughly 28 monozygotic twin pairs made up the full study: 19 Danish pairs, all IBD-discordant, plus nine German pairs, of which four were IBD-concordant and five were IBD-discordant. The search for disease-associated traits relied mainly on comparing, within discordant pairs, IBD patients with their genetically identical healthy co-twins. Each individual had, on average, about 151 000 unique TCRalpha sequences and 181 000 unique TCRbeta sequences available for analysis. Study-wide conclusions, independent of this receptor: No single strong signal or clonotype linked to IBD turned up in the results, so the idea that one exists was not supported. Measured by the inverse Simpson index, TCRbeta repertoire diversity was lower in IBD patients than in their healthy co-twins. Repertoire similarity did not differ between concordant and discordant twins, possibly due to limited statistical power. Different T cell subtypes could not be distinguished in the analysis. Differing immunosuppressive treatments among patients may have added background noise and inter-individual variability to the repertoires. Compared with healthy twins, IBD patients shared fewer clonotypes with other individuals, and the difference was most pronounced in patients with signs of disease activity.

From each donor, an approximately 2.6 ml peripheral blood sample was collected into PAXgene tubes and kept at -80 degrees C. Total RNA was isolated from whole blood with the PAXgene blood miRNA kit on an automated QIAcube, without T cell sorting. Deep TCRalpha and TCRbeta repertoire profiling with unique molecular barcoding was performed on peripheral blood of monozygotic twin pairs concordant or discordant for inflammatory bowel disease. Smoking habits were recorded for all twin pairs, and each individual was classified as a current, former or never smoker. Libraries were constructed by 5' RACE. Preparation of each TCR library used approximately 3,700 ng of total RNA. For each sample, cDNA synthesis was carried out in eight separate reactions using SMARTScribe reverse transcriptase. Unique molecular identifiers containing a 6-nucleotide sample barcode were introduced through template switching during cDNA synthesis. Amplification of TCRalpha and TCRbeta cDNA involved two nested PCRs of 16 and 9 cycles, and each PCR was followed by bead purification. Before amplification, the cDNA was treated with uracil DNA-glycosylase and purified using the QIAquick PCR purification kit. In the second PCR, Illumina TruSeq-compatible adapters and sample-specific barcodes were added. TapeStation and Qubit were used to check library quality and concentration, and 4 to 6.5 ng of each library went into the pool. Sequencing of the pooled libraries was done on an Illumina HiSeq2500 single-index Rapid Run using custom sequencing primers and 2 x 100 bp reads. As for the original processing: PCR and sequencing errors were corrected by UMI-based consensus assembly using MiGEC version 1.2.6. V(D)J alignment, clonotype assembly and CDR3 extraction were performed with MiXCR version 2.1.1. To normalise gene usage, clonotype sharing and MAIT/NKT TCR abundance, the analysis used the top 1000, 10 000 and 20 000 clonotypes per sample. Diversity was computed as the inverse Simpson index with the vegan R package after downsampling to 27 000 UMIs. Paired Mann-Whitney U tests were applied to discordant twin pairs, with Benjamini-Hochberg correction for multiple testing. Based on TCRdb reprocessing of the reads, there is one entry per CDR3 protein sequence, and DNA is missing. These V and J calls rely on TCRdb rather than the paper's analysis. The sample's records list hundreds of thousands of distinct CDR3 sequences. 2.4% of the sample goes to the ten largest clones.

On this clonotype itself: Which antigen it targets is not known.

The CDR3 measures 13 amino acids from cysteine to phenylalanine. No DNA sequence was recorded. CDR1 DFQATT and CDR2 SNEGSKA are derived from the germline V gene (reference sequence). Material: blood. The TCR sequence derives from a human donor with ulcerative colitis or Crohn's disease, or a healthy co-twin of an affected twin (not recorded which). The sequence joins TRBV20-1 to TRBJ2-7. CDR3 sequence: CSAFQKTHYEQYF.